The clone carrying this T cell receptor beta chain appeared a few times. Sequencing used immunoSEQ multiplex PCR; TCRdb keeps in-frame clones, though not all of them. The data show 850,000 to 1,200,000 clones, approximately 76% seen once. The germline V gene encodes CDR1 MNHNY and CDR2 SVGAGI (reference sequence). V was pared by 0 bases and J by 10 bases, with 7 bases of the junction left unmatched. The CDR3 runs 16 residues. This sample stems from a study of shared clonotypes between healthy human individuals. This receptor was taken from a man between 18 and 35 years old in good health. Material: memory CD4+ T cells sorted from blood. Subset indicated: CD45RA-negative fraction. This chain connects TRBV6-6 to TRBJ2-1, with TRBD2 identical over 12 bases. The CDR3 DNA follows: TGTGCCAGCAGTTACTCTCCGACTAGCGGGGGAGAGGAGCAGTTCTTC. It translates to CASSYSPTSGGEEQFF.